Below are 5 T cell receptor beta chains sequenced from a single sample in a study of shared clonotypes between healthy human individuals. This table comes from immunoSEQ multiplex PCR, and its TCRdb copy is limited to in-frame clones, with some not included. The sample contains about 990,000 clones, more than 75% of which appear only once. Sequencing was done on a sample of memory CD4+ T cells from PBMCs. Subset noted: CD45RA-negative fraction. Source of these receptors: a man younger than 35 in good health. Some clones in this sample may be carry-over from other donors' samples.

The genes are TRBV28 and TRBJ1-5; weak D call: TRBD1 (6 bases). The CDR3 runs 14 residues. Per the germline V gene, CDR1 is MDHEN and CDR2 is SYDVKM. Trimming shortened V by 11 bases and J by 2 bases, and 16 bases separated the two germline ends. The CDR3 reads CALRGGKGNQPQHF. CDR3 sequence (DNA): TGTGCCCTAAGGGGGGGTAAGGGCAATCAGCCCCAGCATTTT. The variable domain in full, with the rest retrieved from reference TRBV28 and TRBJ1-5, is DVKVTQSSRYLVKRTGEKVFLECVQDMDHENMFWYRQDPGLGLRLIYFSYDVKMKEKGDIPEGYSVSREKKERFSLILESASTNQTSMYLCALRGGKGNQPQHFGDGTRLSIL.

This chain links TRBV19 with TRBJ1-2; the match to TRBD1 covers 7 bases. The CDR3 totals 13 residues. Germline-derived CDR1 and CDR2 are LNHDA and SQIVND (reference sequence). The J segment lost 4 bases and the V segment lost 6 bases, leaving 5 bases of the junction unmatched. The CDR3 nucleotides are TGTGCCAGTAGGGGGGACAGTCTCTATGGCTACACCTTC. Encoded protein: CASRGDSLYGYTF.

The chain has TRBV7-2 and TRBJ2-1, with D perhaps matching TRBD2 (6 bases). Germline loops: CDR1 SGHTA, CDR2 FQGNSA. CDR3 size: 15 residues. V was cut by 3 bases and J by 1 base, with 10 bases left in between. This CDR3 is CASSLGGLSYNEQFF. In nucleotides, the CDR3 is TGTGCCAGCAGCTTGGGGGGTCTTTCCTACAATGAGCAGTTCTTC.

In regard to this clone: Other DNA sequences within the sample encode an identical CDR3. The chain is built from TRBV27 and TRBJ1-2, with D tentatively TRBD1 (5 bases). V was cut by 3 bases and J by 4 bases, with 9 bases left in between. The germline CDR1 and CDR2 sequences are MNHEY and SMNVEV (reference sequence). CDR3 length equals 13 residues. The CDR3: CASSFRGGYGYTF. DNA for the CDR3: TGTGCCAGCAGTTTCCGTGGGGGCTATGGCTACACCTTC.

With regard to this clone: Other DNA sequences in this specimen translate into the identical CDR3. J is TRBJ1-5 and V is TRBV2; D perhaps matches TRBD1 (6 bases). Trimming shortened V by 5 bases and J by 5 bases, and 10 bases separated the two germline ends. From germline, CDR1 is SNHLY and CDR2 FYNNEI. This CDR3 spans 13 amino acids. CDR3 in DNA: TGTGCCAGCAGTTTTGCAGGGGATCAGCCCCAGCATTTT. Protein sequence: CASSFAGDQPQHF.